The clone carrying this TCR beta chain was seen ten or more times. This record belongs to a study of neurological immune-mediated disorders. A single record per CDR3 protein comes from TCRdb applying MiXCR to the 5' RACE reads. Of more than 75,000 distinct CDR3 sequences in the sample, around 4.6% are singletons; the top ten hold less than 2.5%. Germline CDR1 and CDR2: SGHTA and FQGNSA. V gave up 2 bases and J gave up 5 bases, with 10 bases separating them. The CDR3 loop spans 14 amino acids. The TCR comes from a woman aged 25 to 39 with multiple sclerosis. Specimen: PBMCs. This chain joins TRBV7-2 and TRBJ1-5, with D perhaps TRBD1 (6 bases). The CDR3 DNA reads TGTGCCAGCAGCTTACTTGCAGGGGATCAGCCCCAGCATTTT. It codes for CASSLLAGDQPQHF.